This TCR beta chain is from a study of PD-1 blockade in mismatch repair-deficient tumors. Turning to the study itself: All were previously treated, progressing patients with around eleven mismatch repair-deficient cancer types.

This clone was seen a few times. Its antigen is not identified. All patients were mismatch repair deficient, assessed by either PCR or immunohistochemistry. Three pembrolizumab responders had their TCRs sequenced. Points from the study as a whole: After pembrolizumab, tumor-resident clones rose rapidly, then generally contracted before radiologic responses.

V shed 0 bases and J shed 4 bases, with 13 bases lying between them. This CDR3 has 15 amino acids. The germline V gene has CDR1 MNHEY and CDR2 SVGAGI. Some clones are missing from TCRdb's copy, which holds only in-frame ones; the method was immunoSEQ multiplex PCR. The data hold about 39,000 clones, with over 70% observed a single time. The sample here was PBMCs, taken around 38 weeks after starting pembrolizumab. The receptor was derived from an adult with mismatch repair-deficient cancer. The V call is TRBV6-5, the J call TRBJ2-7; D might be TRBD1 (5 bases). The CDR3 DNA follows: TGTGCCAGCAGTTACTCGGAATCAGGGTCGTACGAGCAGTACTTC. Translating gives CASSYSESGSYEQYF.